Below are 4 T cell receptor beta chains sequenced from a single sample in a study of T-cell memory formation after mild COVID-19. TCRdb called the 5' RACE reads again in MiXCR, with one record for every CDR3 protein. There are about 110,000 distinct CDR3 sequences in the sample; 15% to 20% occur only once, and around 5.1% lies in the top ten. Sequenced input: PBMCs or a T cell subset sorted from them (not recorded which). These receptors were obtained from a man in his late teens or twenties who had mild COVID-19 (a few samples of this study predate the infection). Cell type and time point are not known.

Here the CDR3 DNA reads TGTGCCAGCAGTGAATGGAGGGTAGAAAACATTCAGTACTTC. It yields the protein CASSEWRVENIQYF. The chain employs TRBV2 and TRBJ2-4, with a possible D match to TRBD2 (6 bases). Germline-derived CDR1 and CDR2 are SNHLY and FYNNEI. V lost 2 bases and J 5 bases, leaving 10 bases between the germline ends. This CDR3 comprises 14 residues.

The rearrangement uses TRBV5-4 and TRBJ2-1; D not resolved. Trimming took 3 bases from V and 8 from J, leaving 9 bases between them. CDR3 size: 12 residues. Germline lookup yields CDR1 SGHNT and CDR2 YYREEE (reference sequence). CDR3: CASSSPKYEQFF. CDR3 DNA sequence: TGTGCCAGCAGCTCTCCTAAGTATGAGCAGTTCTTC.

The V gene is TRBV6-2 or TRBV6-3, the J gene TRBJ1-2; no reliable D call. CDR1 is MNHEY and CDR2 is SVGEGT in the germline V gene. V was shortened by 4 bases and J by 8 bases, with 17 bases between the two germline ends. This CDR3 is 14 amino acids long. Here the CDR3 reads CASSFSETRRGYTF. In DNA, the CDR3 is TGTGCCAGCAGTTTTTCTGAAACCCGAAGGGGCTACACCTTC.

This chain joins TRBV4-2 and TRBJ1-1; D call uncertain. Germline V gene lookup returns CDR1 LGHNA and CDR2 YNFKEQ. The CDR3 covers 14 residues. The V gene lost 1 base and the J gene lost 5 bases, with 11 bases spanning the gap. CDR3 DNA: TGTGCCAGCAGCCAAGGAGAGGGTTTGACTGAAGCTTTCTTT. It yields the protein CASSQGEGLTEAFF.